This TCR beta chain was sequenced for a study of response to subunit inactivated influenza vaccine (dated by TCRdb to 2016 to 2018). Regarding the complete study: The study used deep quantitative T cell receptor repertoire profiling to track responses to a trivalent subunit inactivated influenza vaccine.

Here V drops 5 bases and J drops 3 bases, and the junction holds 8 bases not matched to any gene. Reading the germline V gene (reference sequence) gives CDR1 SEHNR and CDR2 FQNEAQ. The CDR3, from cysteine to phenylalanine, totals 16 residues. Of the read, only the CDR3 DNA is kept; its 48 bases are in frame from base 1. Points the paper makes about the study in general: The authors suggested that each seasonal influenza vaccination may recruit only a limited number of new T cells.

Library preparation used RT-PCR. The listed sequencing device is Illumina HiSeq 2500. The public reads were quality trimmed at Q25 with fastp and then assembled into clones with MiXCR by TCRdb, keeping productive beta chains. One record per CDR3 amino acid sequence lists the most common genes and DNA. This sample has about 240,000 distinct CDR3 sequences in its table, and roughly an eighth of those were observed once. The ten top clones hold over 6.5% of the sample. In regard to this clonotype: The antigen it binds to is not known. There are no base qualities to consult, and no much larger clone falls within one base.

Recombination linked TRBV7-9 to TRBJ2-1, with TRBD1 matching 9 junction bases. The input for sequencing was non-naive T cells sorted from PBMCs, taken less than 15 days before vaccination. Taken with the paper, the label for cell subset or site translates to: memory T cell fraction. The sequence was obtained from a man aged 50 or older who received an inactivated influenza vaccine. Donor details come from another sample of the same person, matched by shared clones. The CDR3 amino acid sequence is: CASSRRTGDLYNEQFF. Here is the DNA: TGTGCCAGCAGCCGGCGGACAGGGGACCTCTACAATGAGCAGTTCTTC.